What follows describes a single T cell receptor beta chain. This receptor's antigen is unknown. No base-level quality is on record; no much larger clone is a single base apart. This sample is drawn from a study of CD8 T cells in ankylosing spondylitis (dated by TCRdb to the late 2010s). Broadly, across the study: The study profiled T cell receptor beta repertoires in healthy donors and ankylosing spondylitis patients to find disease-linked TCR variants. The full study cohort was made up of about 24 ankylosing spondylitis patients and more than 90 healthy donors. Samples of peripheral blood were taken, and for ankylosing spondylitis patients, synovial fluid was collected as well. Paper-wide results and their limitations: The disease-linked clones had a CD8+ phenotype and were found at relatively low frequencies in peripheral blood. A TCR beta motif of 7 or 8 highly homologous amino acid variants appeared characteristic of blood from ankylosing spondylitis patients. Some motif variants had previously been reported in the synovial fluid and blood of reactive arthritis patients, which suggests shared mechanisms of disease initiation. The disease-linked clones were reported as significantly enriched in matched synovial fluid samples from ankylosing spondylitis patients.

The CDR1 and CDR2 encoded by the germline V gene (reference sequence) are MNHEY and SMNVEV. The CDR3 covers 14 residues, taking in both the cysteine and the phenylalanine. CDR3 DNA only is kept here, 42 bases in frame from base 1. V and J are trimmed by 3 bases and 3 bases, and the gene matches miss 2 bases of the junction. For sequencing, an Illumina HiSeq 2500 was employed. TCR beta libraries were prepared by quantitative 5'-RACE with molecular barcodes. In the authors' own workflow: A new computational method based on a probabilistic model of VDJ rearrangement was used to identify disease-linked TCR variants. TCRdb trimmed public reads at Q25 via fastp, called clones via MiXCR and kept in-frame beta chains. Under each unique CDR3 protein, matching rows form one entry showing the most common genes and DNA. It is TCRdb's table, rather than the study itself, that gives the V and J calls and clone size. The sample data list hundreds of thousands of distinct CDR3 sequences, and roughly a third of these were observed just once. The ten largest clones take up around 4% of the sample.

The sample was blood, either unsorted or a sorted T cell fraction (not recorded which). Recombination connected TRBV27 to TRBJ2-7; 10 central bases correspond to TRBD1. This sequence was found in a male donor with ankylosing spondylitis or in good health (not recorded which). The DNA is TGTGCCAGCAGTTTCCGGACAGGGGGCTACGAGCAGTACTTC. Translated, it reads CASSFRTGGYEQYF.